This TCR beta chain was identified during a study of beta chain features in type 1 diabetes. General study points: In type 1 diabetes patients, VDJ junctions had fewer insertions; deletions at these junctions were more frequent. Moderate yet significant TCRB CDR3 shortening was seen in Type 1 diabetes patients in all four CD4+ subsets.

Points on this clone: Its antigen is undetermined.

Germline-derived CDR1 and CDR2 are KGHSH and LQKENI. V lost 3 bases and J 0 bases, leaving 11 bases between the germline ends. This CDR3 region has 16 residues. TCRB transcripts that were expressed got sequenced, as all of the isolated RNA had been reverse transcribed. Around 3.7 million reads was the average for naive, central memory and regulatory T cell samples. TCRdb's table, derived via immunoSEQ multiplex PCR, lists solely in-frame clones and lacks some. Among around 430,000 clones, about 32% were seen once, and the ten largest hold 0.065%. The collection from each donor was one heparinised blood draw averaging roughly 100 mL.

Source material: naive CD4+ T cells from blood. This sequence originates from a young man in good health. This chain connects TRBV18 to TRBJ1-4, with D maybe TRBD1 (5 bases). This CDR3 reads CASSPGTYATNEKLFF. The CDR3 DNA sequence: TGTGCCAGCTCACCGGGGACGTACGCAACTAATGAAAAACTGTTTTTT.